A single sample gave rise to the 5 T cell receptor delta chains below, sequenced in a study of gamma-delta chains in newborns, infants, children. TCRdb re-called the reads using CATT. The data show over 4,000 delta-chain clones, with about 5% seen just once and approximately 6.9% held by the top ten. Sequenced material: blood. These receptor sequences come from a child who was a newborn, infant or young child, either healthy, febrile or measles-vaccinated (not recorded which).

This clone counts as medium-sized. The V call is TRDV2, the J call TRDJ1; no clear D gene. V was shortened by 0 bases and J by 0 bases, with 16 bases between the two germline ends. CDR1 and CDR2 from the germline V gene are GEAIGNYY and EKD. There are 17 residues in the CDR3. CDR3 nucleotide sequence: TGTGCCTGTGACACCGTATGGGAGGGAGGAGACACCGATAAACTCATCTTT. This gives the protein CACDTVWEGGDTDKLIF.

About this clone: This may arise from a read error, as a much more abundant clone is one base away. The same CDR3 also results from other DNA sequences found in this sample. CDR3 sequence: CACDPLVGDTRDTDKLIF. CDR3 nucleotides: TGTGCCTGTGATCCCCTTGTGGGGGATACAAGGGACACCGATAAACTCATCTTT. This sequence joins TRDV2 and TRDJ1, with TRDD3 matching 10 bases. Germline-derived CDR1 and CDR2 are GEAIGNYY and EKD. V shed 4 bases, J shed 0 bases, and the junction held 13 bases outside the gene matches. CDR3 length: 18 amino acids.

The rearrangement joins TRDV2 to TRDJ3; 10 bases map to TRDD3. The germline V gene encodes CDR1 GEAIGNYY and CDR2 EKD. The length of the CDR3 is 19 residues. The V and J ends lost 1 base and 0 bases, in that order; junction bases with no gene match: 5. The CDR3 DNA reads as TGTGCCTGTGACACTGGGGGATACCGGGCCTCCTGGGACACCCGACAGATGTTTTTC. Amino acids: CACDTGGYRASWDTRQMFF.

Of note for this clone: This may stem from a read error, because a much larger clone lies one nucleotide away. This sample also contains other DNA sequences that code for the same CDR3. The chain joins TRDV2 to TRDJ1; 11 bases are a match to TRDD3. CDR3 length: 14 amino acids. CDR1 and CDR2 (germline): GEAIGNYY, EKD. The CDR3 region has the DNA TGTGCCTGTGACACTCTGGGGGATACCGATAAACCCATCTTT. Protein sequence: CACDTLGDTDKPIF.

This clone is medium-sized (0.01 to 0.1%) by share. The rearrangement uses TRDV2 and TRDJ1; 9 bases align to TRDD3. V shed 2 bases, J shed 5 bases, and the junction held 17 bases outside the gene matches. CDR3 length: 18 residues. CDR1 and CDR2 (germline): GEAIGNYY, EKD. The CDR3 is CACDSLLVGSGGFDKLIF. The CDR3 DNA reads TGTGCCTGTGACAGCCTTCTCGTAGGTTCTGGGGGATTTGATAAACTCATCTTT.